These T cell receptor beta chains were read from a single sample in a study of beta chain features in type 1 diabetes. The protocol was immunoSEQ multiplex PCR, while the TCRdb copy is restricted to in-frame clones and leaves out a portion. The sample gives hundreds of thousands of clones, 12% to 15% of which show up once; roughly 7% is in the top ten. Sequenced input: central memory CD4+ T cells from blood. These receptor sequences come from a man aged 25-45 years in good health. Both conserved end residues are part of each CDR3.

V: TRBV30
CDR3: CAWKLKGQETQYF

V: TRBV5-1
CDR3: CASSRDSSSYNEQFF

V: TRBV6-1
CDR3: CASSEARPGDTEAFF

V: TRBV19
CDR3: CASGGFSGNTIYF

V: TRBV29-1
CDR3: CSVGFKLSIQSRANVLTF

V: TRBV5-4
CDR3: CASSFPSQETQYF

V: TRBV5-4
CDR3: CASSSQRALNYGYTF

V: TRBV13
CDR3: CASSRYLRTSGRGAPDTQYF

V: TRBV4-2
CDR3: CASNQLGTGTHNTEAFF

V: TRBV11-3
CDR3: CASTQGGEKLFF

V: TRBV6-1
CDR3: CASSDWGLAWTQYF

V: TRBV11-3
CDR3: CASSYAANTGELFF

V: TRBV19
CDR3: CASSRAGQPQETQYF

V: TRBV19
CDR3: CASSNLGTGGEAFF